The 27 T cell receptor beta chains listed next were all sequenced from one sample in a study of blood T cell repertoires in COVID-19 (dated by TCRdb to about 2020). Library construction relied on the immunoSEQ multiplex PCR assay. TCRdb limited this immuneACCESS table to in-frame rearrangements with V and J called. A share of clones is missing; checked studies link under half to unresolved V genes, and the rest is unexplained. The sample contains some 240,000 clones, 80% to 90% of them found a single time. 3.5% to 5% of the sample lies in the top ten. Sequencing used PBMCs or T cells enriched from blood (not recorded which). These receptors all stem from a man aged 30 to 39 with acute COVID-19.

V is TRBV6-5 and J is TRBJ2-5, with D unclear. Germline-derived CDR1 and CDR2 are MNHEY and SVGAGI. This CDR3 is 12 amino acids long. V was pared by 6 bases and J by 1 base, with 6 bases between. The CDR3: CASRRLQETQYF. The CDR3 coding sequence is TGTGCCAGCAGGCGCCTCCAAGAGACCCAGTACTTC.

The chain employs TRBV9 and TRBJ1-6; D gene uncertain. The CDR3 is 15 amino acids. Germline lookup yields CDR1 SGDLS and CDR2 YYNGEE. V shed 6 bases and J shed 0 bases, with 10 bases lying between them. CDR3 residues: CASTMGSSYNSPLHF. CDR3 nucleotide sequence: TGTGCCAGCACCATGGGGAGCTCCTATAATTCACCCCTCCACTTT. Full variable domain (remainder filled in from reference TRBV9 and TRBJ1-6): DSGVTQTPKHLITATGQRVTLRCSPRSGDLSVYWYQQSLDQGLQFLIQYYNGEERAKGNILERFSAQQFPDLHSELNLSSLELGDSALYFCASTMGSSYNSPLHFGNGTRLTVT.

This clone showed up just once. The chain's CDR3 is CASSLSGQGGETQYF. The CDR3 DNA follows: TGTGCCAGCAGCTTATCTGGGCAGGGGGGAGAGACCCAGTACTTC. The rearrangement uses TRBV7-2 and TRBJ2-5; the D gene is possibly TRBD1 (7 bases). With 2 bases removed from V and 4 bases from J, the gap between germline ends came to 14 bases. The CDR3 spans 15 residues. Germline V gives CDR1 SGHTA, CDR2 FQGNSA. The complete variable domain, with remaining parts taken from reference TRBV7-2 and TRBJ2-5, reads GAGVSQSPSNKVTEKGKDVELRCDPISGHTALYWYRQSLGQGLEFLIYFQGNSAPDKSGLPSDRFSAERTGGSVSTLTIQRTQQEDSAVYLCASSLSGQGGETQYFGPGTRLLVL.

In DNA form, the CDR3 reads TGTGCCAGCATTAATTCTAGGCCGTACGTC. Translation gives CASINSRPYV. The V and J genes are TRBV5-1 and TRBJ2-7; D not resolved. Germline V gene sequence: CDR1 SGHRS, CDR2 YFSETQ. This CDR3 comprises 10 residues.

The chain carries TRBV19 and TRBJ1-5; possibly TRBD1 for D (6 bases). CDR3 length equals 16 residues. CDR1 and CDR2 (germline): LNHDA, SQIVND (reference sequence). Deletions cut 8 bases from V and 2 bases from J, with 19 bases between. The CDR3 DNA reads as TGTGCCAGTTATAACCAAGGGGGATCTGGCAATCAGCCCCAGCATTTT. It codes for CASYNQGGSGNQPQHF.

V usage is TRBV7-9 and J usage is TRBJ2-1, with D tentatively TRBD2 (5 bases). The V end was cut by 1 base, the J end by 12 bases, with 19 bases between. The CDR3 spans 15 residues. Germline assignment: CDR1 SEHNR and CDR2 FQNEAQ (reference sequence). CDR3 sequence reads: CASSLGLNGREGQFF. CDR3 in DNA: TGTGCCAGCAGCTTAGGTTTAAATGGGAGAGAGGGGCAGTTCTTC.

As for this clone: A junction end diverges from the germline sequence, so it may reflect a read error. V is TRBV5-1 and J is TRBJ1-2; 8 bases are shared with TRBD1. The length of the CDR3 is 16 residues. Germline V gives CDR1 SGHRS, CDR2 YFSETQ. In DNA form, the CDR3 reads TGTGCCAGCAGCTTGAGGGGACAGGAGGCTAACTATGGCTACACCTTC. It is translated as CASSLRGQEANYGYTF.

The chain combines TRBV15 with TRBJ1-6; TRBD1 matches at 7 bases. The CDR3 has 15 residues. Germline trimming cut 0 bases from V and 6 bases from J; bases unmatched to any gene: 2. Germline V gene sequence: CDR1 LNHNV, CDR2 YYDKDF (reference sequence). The CDR3 DNA reads TGTGCCACCAGCAGAGAAGGGACAGTTAATTCACCCCTCCACTTT. It encodes CATSREGTVNSPLHF.

CDR3 in amino acids: CASSLEPGNTIYF. CDR3 DNA sequence: TGTGCCAGCAGCTTAGAGCCGGGGAACACCATATATTTT. The rearrangement links TRBV11-3 to TRBJ1-3; D call uncertain. This CDR3 comprises 13 residues. Germline V gives CDR1 SGHNT, CDR2 YENEEA. V was trimmed by 0 bases and J by 7 bases, leaving 7 bases between them.

The rearrangement uses TRBV5-6 and TRBJ1-5; 7 bases agree with TRBD1. This CDR3 contains 18 residues. The germline V gene encodes CDR1 SGHDT and CDR2 YYEEEE. V lost 0 bases to trimming and J lost 5 bases; unmatched junction nucleotides: 14. The CDR3 protein is CASSLEGGLTGVYQPQHF. The CDR3 region has the DNA TGTGCCAGCAGCTTGGAAGGGGGCCTCACAGGGGTATATCAGCCCCAGCATTTT.

The chain joins TRBV2 to TRBJ2-3, with TRBD2 identical over 7 bases. J was trimmed by 2 bases and V by 6 bases; bases with no gene match: 2. The CDR3 totals 13 residues. CDR1 SNHLY and CDR2 FYNNEI come from the germline V gene. The CDR3 sequence is CASSRLATDTQYF. Here the CDR3 DNA reads TGTGCCAGCAGCCGACTAGCCACAGATACGCAGTATTTT.

The rearrangement links TRBV19 to TRBJ1-1, with 8 bases matching TRBD1. The V segment lost 6 bases and the J segment 1 base; nucleotides outside the gene matches: 1. There are 13 residues in the CDR3. CDR1 is LNHDA and CDR2 is SQIVND in the germline V gene (reference sequence). The CDR3 nucleotides are TGTGCCAGTAGAGGACAGGGGAACACTGAAGCTTTCTTT. It yields the protein CASRGQGNTEAFF.

The chain employs TRBV6-6 and TRBJ2-1; a possible D gene is TRBD1 (5 bases). Germline loops: CDR1 MNHNY, CDR2 SVGAGI (reference sequence). The CDR3 consists of 13 residues. V gave up 1 base and J gave up 8 bases, with 9 bases separating them. The CDR3 reads CASSYFRVDEQFF. Here the CDR3 DNA reads TGTGCCAGCAGTTACTTCAGGGTAGATGAGCAGTTCTTC.

This chain's CDR3 is CASRMSQGADEQFF. CDR3 in DNA: TGCGCCAGCAGGATGTCACAGGGTGCGGATGAGCAGTTCTTC. The rearrangement links TRBV10-2 to TRBJ2-1, with a weak D call TRBD1 (6 bases). The CDR3 spans 14 residues. Germline values: CDR1 WSHSY, CDR2 SAAADI. Trimming removed 6 bases from V and 8 bases from J, with 17 bases in between.

The chain links TRBV6-2 or TRBV6-3 to TRBJ2-3, with TRBD2 matching 7 bases. Germline V gives CDR1 MNHEY, CDR2 SVGEGT. With V trimmed by 0 bases and J by 1 base, 10 bases remained unmatched. The CDR3 is made up of 18 amino acids. The CDR3 DNA reads TGTGCCAGCAGTTACTCTTTTGGGGGAGGGTTGGGCACAGATACGCAGTATTTT. Translating it yields CASSYSFGGGLGTDTQYF.

This clone was seen a few times. The rearrangement joins TRBV4-1 to TRBJ2-7; 8 bases align to TRBD2. J gave up 3 bases and V 5 bases, and 21 bases lay outside the gene matches. CDR1 MGHRA and CDR2 YSYEKL come from the germline V gene. This CDR3 is 19 amino acids long. The CDR3 is CASSLAEGLTGLVSYEQYV. The CDR3 nucleotides read TGCGCCAGCAGCTTAGCCGAAGGCTTGACGGGACTAGTGAGCTACGAGCAGTACGTC.

V gene TRBV9 combines with J gene TRBJ1-2; 9 positions match TRBD1. V shed 4 bases and J 2 bases; nucleotides not matched to a gene: 9. The CDR3 is made up of 16 amino acids. CDR1 SGDLS and CDR2 YYNGEE come from the germline V gene. CDR3 protein: CASSSRGTGRNYGYTF. The CDR3 nucleotides are TGTGCCAGCAGCTCCCGAGGGACAGGGCGCAACTATGGCTACACCTTC.

V and J are TRBV29-1 and TRBJ2-2; no reliable D call. The CDR3 covers 12 residues. The germline CDR1 and CDR2 sequences are SQVTM and ANQGSEA. Trimming removed 6 bases at V and 6 bases at J, with 11 bases between. The CDR3: CSVFAGAGELFF. The CDR3 coding sequence is TGCAGCGTATTCGCAGGCGCCGGGGAGCTGTTTTTT.

The chain has TRBV10-3 and TRBJ1-5, with 7 bases that match TRBD1. This CDR3 region has 15 residues. In germline, CDR1 is ENHRY, CDR2 SYGVKD. V lost 10 bases, J lost 6 bases, and 15 bases stayed unmatched. The DNA for the CDR3 is TGTGCCACCTCCTCGATCACAGGGGATGTTCAGCCCCAGCATTTT. Translating gives CATSSITGDVQPQHF.

This chain uses TRBV19 with TRBJ1-5, with D perhaps TRBD1 (5 bases). V was pared by 2 bases and J by 5 bases, with 22 bases between. The CDR3 totals 18 residues. From germline, CDR1 is LNHDA and CDR2 SQIVND (reference sequence). DNA of the CDR3: TGTGCCAGTAGTATAATTGGCAGCAGGGCAGACGATGATCAGCCCCAGCATTTT. Its protein product is CASSIIGSRADDDQPQHF.

J is TRBJ2-2 and V is TRBV5-4, with 8 bases fitting TRBD2. There are 17 residues in the CDR3. From germline, CDR1 is SGHNT and CDR2 YYREEE (reference sequence). V lost 0 bases to trimming and J lost 3 bases; unmatched junction nucleotides: 7. The CDR3 DNA is TGTGCCAGCAGCTTGGGGTCGGGACTAGGGGACACCGGGGAGCTGTTTTTT. Translating it yields CASSLGSGLGDTGELFF.

This chain uses TRBV10-3 with TRBJ1-2, with TRBD1 identical over 9 bases. Germline loops: CDR1 ENHRY, CDR2 SYGVKD. Trimming took 7 bases from V and 8 from J; bases not matched to a gene: 11. The CDR3 totals 14 residues. This CDR3 reads CAITRDRELGGYTF. The CDR3, as DNA: TGTGCCATCACCCGGGACAGGGAGTTAGGAGGCTACACCTTC.

This sequence joins TRBV5-1 and TRBJ1-4, with 10 bases matching TRBD1. From germline, CDR1 is SGHRS and CDR2 YFSETQ. With 0 bases clipped from V and 10 bases from J, the junction kept 12 bases outside the gene matches. This CDR3 is built from 17 residues. The CDR3, as DNA: TGCGCCAGCAGCTTGGAACAAGCGGGGGGACAGGGGAGAAAACTGTTTTTT. As protein: CASSLEQAGGQGRKLFF.

The chain's CDR3 is CASSPRSSGFLYNEQFF. In DNA, the CDR3 is TGTGCCAGCTCACCGAGGTCTAGCGGGTTCCTCTACAATGAGCAGTTCTTC. This chain uses TRBV18 with TRBJ2-1; 8 bases agree with TRBD2. J was trimmed by 3 bases and V by 3 bases; bases with no gene match: 10. CDR1 and CDR2 from the germline V gene are KGHSH and LQKENI. This CDR3 spans 17 amino acids.

The chain has TRBV27 and TRBJ2-4; perhaps TRBD1 as D (6 bases). The CDR3 contains 15 residues. The germline V gene encodes CDR1 MNHEY and CDR2 SMNVEV (reference sequence). Deletions cut 5 bases from V and 5 bases from J, with 16 bases between. CDR3 in DNA: TGTGCCAGCAGTCAGCAGAGGGACATTCAAAACATTCAGTACTTC. It encodes CASSQQRDIQNIQYF.

The V and J genes are TRBV6-5 and TRBJ1-3; weak D call: TRBD1 (6 bases). Looked up from germline, CDR1 is MNHEY and CDR2 is SVGAGI. The CDR3 is 14 residues long. The germline V and J ends were trimmed by 7 bases and 1 base, with 11 bases remaining between them. The CDR3 DNA reads TGTGCCAGCATACCTCAGGGGTCTGGAAACACCATATATTTT. It codes for CASIPQGSGNTIYF.

The genes are TRBV13 and TRBJ2-2; 9 bases match TRBD2. The CDR3 is 15 residues long. The V gene end was trimmed by 8 bases and the J gene end by 5 bases; junction bases not matched to a gene: 9. Germline CDR1 is PRHDT and CDR2 is FYEKMQ (reference sequence). The CDR3 is CASRYRREGTGELFF. The DNA for the CDR3 is TGTGCCAGCCGCTATCGGCGGGAGGGGACCGGGGAGCTGTTTTTT.